This T cell receptor (beta chain) was identified in a study of blood T cells in healthy people across ages. Study overall: Template switching retrieved approximately one barcoded beta molecule for each two T cells.

All donors came from Russia, were Caucasian and healthy, and spanned ages about 6 to 90. General study results and limits: Long-lived donors had more naive CD4+ cells and higher diversity than aged donors. Across the age range, TCR beta diversity per million T cells fell in a roughly linear way.

Germline lookup yields CDR1 LGHNA and CDR2 YNFKEQ. The CDR3 covers 14 residues. With 4 bases removed from V and 4 bases from J, the gap between germline ends came to 12 bases. About this clonotype itself: Its antigen is undetermined.

Together with a sample-barcoded 5' primer, a J-beta primer mix was included in a second PCR lasting about 7 to 11 cycles. TCRdb used MiXCR to reprocess the 5' RACE reads, holding one entry per CDR3 protein. The sample lists hundreds of thousands of distinct CDR3 sequences, about 26% occurring once. These same records also appear under a second study, on T cells of mothers and their children.

The genes are TRBV4-2 and TRBJ2-3; D might be TRBD2 (5 bases). The TCR sequence derives from a boy younger than 18 in good health. The specimen was blood. Written as DNA, the CDR3 is TGTGCCAGCAGCCGAGGGAAGGGAGCAGATACGCAGTATTTT. It yields the protein CASSRGKGADTQYF.